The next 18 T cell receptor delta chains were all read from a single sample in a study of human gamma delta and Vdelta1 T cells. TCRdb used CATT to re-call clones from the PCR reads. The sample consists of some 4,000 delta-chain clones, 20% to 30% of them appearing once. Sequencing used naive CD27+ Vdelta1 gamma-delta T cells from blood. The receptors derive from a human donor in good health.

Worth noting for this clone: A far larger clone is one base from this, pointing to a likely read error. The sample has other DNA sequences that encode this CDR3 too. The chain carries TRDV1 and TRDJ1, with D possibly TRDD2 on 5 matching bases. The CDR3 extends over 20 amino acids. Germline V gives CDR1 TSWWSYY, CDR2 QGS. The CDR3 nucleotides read TGTGCTCTTGGGGAACTATGCACCTACGATGCTGGAAAGTACACCGATAAGCTCATCTTT. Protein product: CALGELCTYDAGKYTDKLIF.

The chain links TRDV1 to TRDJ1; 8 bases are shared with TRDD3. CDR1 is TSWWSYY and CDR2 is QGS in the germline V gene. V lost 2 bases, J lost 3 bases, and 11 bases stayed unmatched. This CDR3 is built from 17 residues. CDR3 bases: TGTGCTCTTGGGGAAGTGGTCTACTGGGGGGCCCCCGATAAACTCATCTTT. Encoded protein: CALGEVVYWGAPDKLIF.

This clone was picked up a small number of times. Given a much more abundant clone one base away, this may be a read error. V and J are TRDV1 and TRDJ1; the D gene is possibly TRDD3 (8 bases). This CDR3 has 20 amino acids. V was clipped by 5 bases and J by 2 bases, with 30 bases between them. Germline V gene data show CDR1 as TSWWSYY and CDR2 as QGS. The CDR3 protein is CALGPFLPVLGVAETDKLIF. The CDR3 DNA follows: TGTGCTCTTGGGCCTTTCCTACCCGTACTGGGGGTCGCGGAGACCGATAAACTCATCTTT.

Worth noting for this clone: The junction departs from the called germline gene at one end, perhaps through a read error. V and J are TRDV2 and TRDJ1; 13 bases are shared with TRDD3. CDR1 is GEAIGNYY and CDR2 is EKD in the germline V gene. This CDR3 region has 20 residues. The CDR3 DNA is TGTGCCTGTGACACCGACTGGGGGATACGCCTACGGGTGGATACCGATGAACTCATCTTT. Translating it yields CACDTDWGIRLRVDTDELIF.

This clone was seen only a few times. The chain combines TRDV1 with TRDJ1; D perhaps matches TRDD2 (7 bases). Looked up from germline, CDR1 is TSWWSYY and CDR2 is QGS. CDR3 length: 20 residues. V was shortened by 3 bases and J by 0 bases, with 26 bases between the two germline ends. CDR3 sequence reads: CALGDPPSLYGGYYTDKLIF. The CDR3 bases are TGTGCTCTTGGGGACCCGCCTTCCTTATACGGTGGATACTACACCGATAAACTCATCTTT.

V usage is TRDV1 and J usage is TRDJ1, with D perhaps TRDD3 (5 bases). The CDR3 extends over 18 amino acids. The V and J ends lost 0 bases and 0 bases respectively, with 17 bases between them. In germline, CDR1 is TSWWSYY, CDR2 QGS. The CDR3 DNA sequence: TGTGCTCTTGGGGAACTGTGGCCAACTGGCCAGTACACCGATAAACTCATCTTT. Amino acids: CALGELWPTGQYTDKLIF.

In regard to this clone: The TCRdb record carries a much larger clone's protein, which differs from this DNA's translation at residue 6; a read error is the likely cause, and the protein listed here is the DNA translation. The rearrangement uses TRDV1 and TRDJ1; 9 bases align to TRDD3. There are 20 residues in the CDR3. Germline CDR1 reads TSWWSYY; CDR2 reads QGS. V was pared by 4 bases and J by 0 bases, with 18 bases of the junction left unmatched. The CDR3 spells CALGAHTLKYWGRYTDKLIF. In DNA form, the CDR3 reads TGTGCTCTTGGGGCCCACACTCTCAAGTACTGGGGGAGGTACACCGATAAACTCATCTTT.

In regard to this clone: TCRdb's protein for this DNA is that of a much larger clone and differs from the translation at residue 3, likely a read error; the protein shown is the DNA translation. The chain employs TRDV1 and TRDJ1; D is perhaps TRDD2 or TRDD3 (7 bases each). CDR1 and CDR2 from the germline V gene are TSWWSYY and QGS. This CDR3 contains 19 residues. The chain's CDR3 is CAVGEPFLRGILHTDKLIF. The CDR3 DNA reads TGTGCTGTTGGGGAACCTTTCCTACGAGGGATACTACACACCGATAAACTCATCTTT.

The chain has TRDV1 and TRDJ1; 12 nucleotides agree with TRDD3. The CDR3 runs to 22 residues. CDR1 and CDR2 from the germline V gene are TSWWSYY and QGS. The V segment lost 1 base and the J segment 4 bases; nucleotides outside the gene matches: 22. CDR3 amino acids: CALGEPTPFLGDTISVDDKLIF. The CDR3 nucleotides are TGTGCTCTTGGGGAACCGACCCCCTTCCTGGGGGATACGATAAGTGTCGACGATAAACTCATCTTT.

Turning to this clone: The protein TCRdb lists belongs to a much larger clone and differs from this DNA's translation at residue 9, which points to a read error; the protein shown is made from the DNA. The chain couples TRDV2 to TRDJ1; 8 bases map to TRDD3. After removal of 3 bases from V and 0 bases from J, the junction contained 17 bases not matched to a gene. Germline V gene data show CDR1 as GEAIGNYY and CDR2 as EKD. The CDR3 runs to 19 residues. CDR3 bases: TGTGCCTGTGACCTAGAACTGGGGGGTACGTTGGCCGACACCGATAAACTCATCTTT. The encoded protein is CACDLELGGTLADTDKLIF.

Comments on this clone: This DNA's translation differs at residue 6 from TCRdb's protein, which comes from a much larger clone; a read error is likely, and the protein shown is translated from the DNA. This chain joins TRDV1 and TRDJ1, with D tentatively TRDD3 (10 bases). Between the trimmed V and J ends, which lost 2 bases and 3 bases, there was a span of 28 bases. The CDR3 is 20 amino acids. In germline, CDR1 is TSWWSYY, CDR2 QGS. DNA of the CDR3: TGTGCTCTTGGGGAAAGCTCCTTCCTACGGAGCTGGGGGATAGCCGATAAACTCATCTTT. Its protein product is CALGESSFLRSWGIADKLIF.

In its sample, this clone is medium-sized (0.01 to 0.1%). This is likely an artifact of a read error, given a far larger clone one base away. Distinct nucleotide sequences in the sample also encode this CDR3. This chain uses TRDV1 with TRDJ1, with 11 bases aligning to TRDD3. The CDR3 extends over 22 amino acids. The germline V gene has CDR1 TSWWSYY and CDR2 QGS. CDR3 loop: CALGEPYVWGIRGWQNNNKLIF. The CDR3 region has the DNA TGCGCTCTTGGGGAACCCTACGTATGGGGGATACGCGGTTGGCAAAACAACAACAAACTCATCTTT.

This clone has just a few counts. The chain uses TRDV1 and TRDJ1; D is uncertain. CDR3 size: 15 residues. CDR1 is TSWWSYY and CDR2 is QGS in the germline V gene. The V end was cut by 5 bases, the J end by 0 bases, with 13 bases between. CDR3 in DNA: TGTGCTCTTGGGACTTCAGGCCTCTACACCGATAAACTCATCTTT. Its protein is CALGTSGLYTDKLIF.

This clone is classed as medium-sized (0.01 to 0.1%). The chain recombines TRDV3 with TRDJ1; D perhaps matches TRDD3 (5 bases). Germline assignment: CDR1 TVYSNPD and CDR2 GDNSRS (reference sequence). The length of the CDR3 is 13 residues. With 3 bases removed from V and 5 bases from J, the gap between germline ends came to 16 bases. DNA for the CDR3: TGTGCCTTCGTACGTGGGGACCAGGATAAACTCATCTTT. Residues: CAFVRGDQDKLIF.

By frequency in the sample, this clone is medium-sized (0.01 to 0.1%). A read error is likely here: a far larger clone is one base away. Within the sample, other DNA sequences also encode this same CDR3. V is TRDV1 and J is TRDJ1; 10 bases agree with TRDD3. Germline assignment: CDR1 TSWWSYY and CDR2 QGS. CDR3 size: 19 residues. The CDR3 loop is CALDLPSLSLLGDTDKLIF. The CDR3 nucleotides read TGTGCCCTGGACCTCCCTTCCCTATCCTTACTGGGGGATACCGATAAACTCATCTTT.

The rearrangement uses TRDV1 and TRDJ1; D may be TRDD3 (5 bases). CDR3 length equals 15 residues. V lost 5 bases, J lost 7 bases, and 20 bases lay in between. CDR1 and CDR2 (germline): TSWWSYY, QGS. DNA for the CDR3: TGTGCTCTTGGGACATCCGGATGGGGTCGAAGTAAACTCATCTTT. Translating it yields CALGTSGWGRSKLIF.

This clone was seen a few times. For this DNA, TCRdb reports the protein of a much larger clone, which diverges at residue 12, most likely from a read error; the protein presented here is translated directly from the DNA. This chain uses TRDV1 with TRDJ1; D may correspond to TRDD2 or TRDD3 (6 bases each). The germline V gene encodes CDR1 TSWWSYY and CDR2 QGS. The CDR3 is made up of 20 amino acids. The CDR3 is CALGGLPHLNWEIKTDKLIF. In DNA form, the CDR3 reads TGTGCCTTAGGGGGCCTTCCACACTTGAACTGGGAGATAAAGACCGATAAACTCATCTTT.

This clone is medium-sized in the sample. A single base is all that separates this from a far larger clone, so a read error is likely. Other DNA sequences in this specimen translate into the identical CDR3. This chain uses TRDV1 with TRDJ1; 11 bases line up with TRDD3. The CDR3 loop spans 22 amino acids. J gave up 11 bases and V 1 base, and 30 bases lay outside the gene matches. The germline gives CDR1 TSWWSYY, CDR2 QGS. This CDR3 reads CALGEPYVWGIRGWQNNNKLIF. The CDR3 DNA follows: TGTGCTCTTGGGGAACCCTACGTATGGGGGATACGCGGTTGGCAAAACAACAACAAGCTCATCTTT.